The 9 T cell receptor beta chains below come from one sample, sequenced in a study of cytomegalovirus exposure and HLA in healthy donors. Primers included in the PCR were 60 Vbeta and 13 Jbeta primers. Libraries were prepared by immunoSEQ multiplex PCR; TCRdb keeps only in-frame clonotypes and omits some of them. The sample holds about 220,000 clones; around 76% are singletons and the top ten take 0.63%. Sequencing was performed on PBMCs. All receptors come from a man between 18 and 29 years old in good health and CMV-seronegative.

The chain combines TRBV30 with TRBJ1-1; 7 nucleotides match TRBD1. V shed 3 bases, J shed 6 bases, and the junction held 4 bases outside the gene matches. The CDR3 is 12 amino acids. The germline gives CDR1 GTSNPN, CDR2 SVGIG (reference sequence). For the CDR3, the DNA is TGTGCCTGGAGCGGGACAGTTCCTGAAGCTTTCTTT. This gives the protein CAWSGTVPEAFF. Using reference TRBV30 and TRBJ1-1 for the parts outside the CDR3, the full variable domain is SQTIHQWPATLVQPVGSPLSLECTVEGTSNPNLYWYRQAAGRGLQLLFYSVGIGQISSEVPQNLSASRPQDRQFILSSKKLLLSDSGFYLCAWSGTVPEAFFGQGTRLTVV.

The V and J genes are TRBV19 and TRBJ1-5; weak D call: TRBD1 (6 bases). V lost 7 bases to trimming and J lost 1 base, with 17 bases between them. The germline V gene has CDR1 LNHDA and CDR2 SQIVND (reference sequence). There are 16 residues in the CDR3. The chain's CDR3 is CASKLFRGGSNQPQHF. The CDR3 DNA sequence: TGTGCCAGTAAGCTTTTCAGGGGTGGAAGCAATCAGCCCCAGCATTTT.

The chain couples TRBV5-1 to TRBJ2-6; TRBD2 matches at 8 bases. CDR1 and CDR2 from the germline V gene are SGHRS and YFSETQ. V gave up 9 bases and J gave up 0 bases; unmatched junction bases: 8. CDR3 length equals 16 residues. The CDR3 here is CATKAGVFSGANVLTF. CDR3 bases: TGCGCCACCAAAGCGGGAGTGTTCTCTGGGGCCAACGTCCTGACTTTC.

V is TRBV29-1 and J is TRBJ1-1; no reliable D call. V gave up 3 bases and J gave up 9 bases, with 11 bases separating them. Germline V gene lookup returns CDR1 SQVTM and CDR2 ANQGSEA. This CDR3 comprises 11 residues. CDR3 nucleotide sequence: TGCAGCGTTGAGGGGAGTGGTCAAGCTTTCTTT. Protein sequence: CSVEGSGQAFF.

The chain couples TRBV6-5 to TRBJ2-3; 8 nucleotides align to TRBD2. The length of the CDR3 is 16 residues. J was trimmed by 4 bases and V by 2 bases; bases with no gene match: 8. CDR1 is MNHEY and CDR2 is SVGAGI in the germline V gene. The CDR3 reads CASSYERLASPDTQYF. Here the CDR3 DNA reads TGTGCCAGCAGTTACGAGCGACTAGCGAGCCCAGATACGCAGTATTTT.

This chain joins TRBV6-6 and TRBJ1-5; 10 nucleotides line up with TRBD1. Germline V gives CDR1 MNHNY, CDR2 SVGAGI (reference sequence). The CDR3 runs 14 residues. V lost 5 bases, J lost 9 bases, and 7 bases stayed unmatched. The CDR3 DNA follows: TGTGCCAGCAGTCAAGGGACAGGGGAGGGGCCCCAGCATTTT. It codes for CASSQGTGEGPQHF.

The chain joins TRBV4-1 to TRBJ1-5, with 9 nucleotides matching TRBD1. The CDR3 totals 15 residues. Germline V lookup: CDR1 MGHRA, CDR2 YSYEKL. With 5 bases clipped from V and 5 bases from J, the junction kept 7 bases outside the gene matches. The CDR3 loop is CASSLGTGMHQPQHF. CDR3 DNA sequence: TGCGCCAGCAGCTTGGGGACAGGGATGCATCAGCCCCAGCATTTT.

This sequence joins TRBV6-5 and TRBJ2-7; 7 bases fit TRBD1. From germline, CDR1 is MNHEY and CDR2 SVGAGI. The CDR3 extends over 13 amino acids. Trimming at V came to 0 bases and at J to 6 bases, leaving 2 bases not matched to a gene. CDR3 bases: TGTGCCAGCAGTTACTCGGACAGGTCCGAGCAGTACTTC. The encoded protein is CASSYSDRSEQYF.

In DNA, the CDR3 is TGTGCCAGCAGCTTGGAGACAGGGTCCACTAATGAAAAACTGTTTTTT. This codes for CASSLETGSTNEKLFF. The chain has TRBV5-4 and TRBJ1-4, with 7 bases that match TRBD1. The CDR3 has 16 residues. V was clipped by 0 bases and J by 2 bases; unmatched bases: 4. Germline CDR1 and CDR2: SGHNT and YYREEE (reference sequence).